The clone carrying this T cell receptor (beta chain) was counted at least ten times. Genomic DNA acted as the template from which TCR beta VDJ combination and CDR3 sequence profiling were carried out. TCRdb re-analysed the reads in MiXCR, keeping a single row per CDR3 protein. The sample carries 120,000 or so distinct CDR3 sequences, around 48% recorded once. These data belong to a study of CD8+CD57+ T cells in acquired aplastic anemia. About the study: Isolated CD4+ and CD8+ cells, once sorted, yielded DNA averaging about 3 ug.

This CDR3 comprises 14 residues. CDR1 MNHEY and CDR2 SMNVEV come from the germline V gene (reference sequence). The germline V and J ends were trimmed by 7 bases and 4 bases, with 16 bases remaining between them. The clonotype comes from a human donor in good health, serving as a control. The specimen sequenced was sorted CD4+, CD8+, or CD8+CD57+ T cells (not recorded which) from PBMCs. The chain carries TRBV27 and TRBJ1-1; D is perhaps TRBD1 (6 bases). Written as DNA, the CDR3 is TGTGCCAGCATGCCGGGGGGGCTTCGCACTGAAGCTTTCTTT. It encodes CASMPGGLRTEAFF.